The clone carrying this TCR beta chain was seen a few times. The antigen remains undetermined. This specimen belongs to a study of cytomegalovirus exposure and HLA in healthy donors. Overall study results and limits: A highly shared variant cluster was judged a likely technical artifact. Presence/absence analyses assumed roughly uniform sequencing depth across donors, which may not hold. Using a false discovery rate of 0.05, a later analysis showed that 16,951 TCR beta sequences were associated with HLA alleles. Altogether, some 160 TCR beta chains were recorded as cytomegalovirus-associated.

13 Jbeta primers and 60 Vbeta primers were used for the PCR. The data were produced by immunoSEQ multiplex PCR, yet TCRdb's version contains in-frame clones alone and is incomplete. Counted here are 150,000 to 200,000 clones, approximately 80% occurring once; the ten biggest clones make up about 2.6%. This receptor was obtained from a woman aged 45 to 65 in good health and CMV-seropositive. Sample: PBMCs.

The CDR3 DNA sequence: TGTGCCAGCAGTTACTCTTCCGGTAACACCATATATTTT. Translating gives CASSYSSGNTIYF. The chain employs TRBV6-6 and TRBJ1-3, with D uncertain. Looked up from germline, CDR1 is MNHNY and CDR2 is SVGAGI (reference sequence). The CDR3 totals 13 residues. Trimming pared 0 bases from V and 7 bases from J, leaving 7 bases between.